One sample yielded the 10 T cell receptor beta chains listed below, sequenced in a study of blood T cell repertoires in COVID-19. TCRdb keeps only in-frame clones here, not all; method: immunoSEQ multiplex PCR. The sample shows under 300,000 clones, roughly 83% of them seen only once. The sequencing sample was made of peripheral blood. Receptor source: an elderly woman with acute or convalescent COVID-19.

This chain connects TRBV2 to TRBJ2-7; TRBD1 might be the D (6 bases). CDR1 and CDR2 from the germline V gene are SNHLY and FYNNEI. The V gene lost 10 bases and the J gene lost 4 bases, with 17 bases spanning the gap. The CDR3 spans 13 residues. The DNA of the CDR3 is TGTGCCACCCAGTCCAGGGGAGCGTACGAGCAGTACTTC. It encodes CATQSRGAYEQYF.

The gene calls are TRBV7-2 and TRBJ2-1, with 15 bases aligning to TRBD2. Germline CDR1 and CDR2: SGHTA and FQGNSA. The CDR3 consists of 17 residues. The V gene end was trimmed by 2 bases and the J gene end by 9 bases; junction bases not matched to a gene: 8. The CDR3 bases are TGTGCCAGCAGCTTATTGAGGCCGGGACTAGCGGGGGGTGAGCAGTTCTTC. Translating gives CASSLLRPGLAGGEQFF.

This sequence joins TRBV27 and TRBJ1-3, with 8 bases fitting TRBD1. CDR3 length: 18 residues. Trimming at V came to 8 bases and at J to 2 bases, leaving 17 bases not matched to a gene. Per the germline V gene, CDR1 is MNHEY and CDR2 is SMNVEV (reference sequence). The CDR3, as DNA: TGTGCCAGCTCCCTAAGGGCAGGGGGCGAGGTTGCTGGAAACACCATATATTTT. It specifies CASSLRAGGEVAGNTIYF.

Concerning this clone itself: The junction and the germline gene differ at one end; a read error may be behind it. This sequence joins TRBV7-7 and TRBJ2-6, with a tentative D call TRBD1 (6 bases). This CDR3 has 17 residues. In germline, CDR1 is SSHAT, CDR2 FNYEAQ (reference sequence). The CDR3 nucleotides are TGTGCTAGCAGCCCACTGATGGGGGCGGCGGGGGCCAACGTCCTGACTTTC. Translation gives CASSPLMGAAGANVLTF.

The chain joins TRBV28 to TRBJ2-1; 10 bases are a match to TRBD2. V trimming: 4 bases; J trimming: 3 bases; junction bases outside the gene matches: 6. The CDR3 covers 16 residues. CDR1 is MDHEN and CDR2 is SYDVKM in the germline V gene. CDR3 amino acids: CASSSPGLANYNEQFF. In DNA form, the CDR3 reads TGTGCCAGCAGTTCCCCGGGACTAGCGAACTACAATGAGCAGTTCTTC.

The chain couples TRBV27 to TRBJ1-1, with D maybe TRBD1 (5 bases). The CDR3 has 13 amino acids. The V gene's germline CDR1 is MNHEY and CDR2 SMNVEV (reference sequence). Trimming stripped 2 bases from V and 7 bases from J, with 11 bases between. CDR3 nucleotides: TGTGCCAGCAGTTTACCAACCCAGGGTGAAGCTTTCTTT. The encoded protein is CASSLPTQGEAFF.

The genes are TRBV6-6 and TRBJ2-6; unclear D gene. V was shortened by 2 bases and J by 2 bases, with 10 bases between the two germline ends. CDR1 is MNHNY, CDR2 SVGAGI, per germline (reference sequence). CDR3 length: 16 amino acids. The CDR3 spells CASSYPAQAGANVLTF. The CDR3 nucleotides are TGTGCCAGCAGTTACCCCGCCCAGGCTGGGGCCAACGTCCTGACTTTC.

CDR3 in amino acids: CASSTDTQETQYF. The CDR3 nucleotides read TGCGCCAGCAGCACCGACACGCAAGAGACCCAGTACTTC. The chain carries TRBV5-1 and TRBJ2-5; D ambiguous. The CDR3 is 13 amino acids. V was pared by 4 bases and J by 2 bases, with 9 bases between. Germline assignment: CDR1 SGHRS and CDR2 YFSETQ.

This chain uses TRBV18 with TRBJ2-5; D uncertain. The germline V gene has CDR1 KGHSH and CDR2 LQKENI. The V end lost 6 bases, the J end lost 3 bases, and 8 bases lay between the germline ends. The CDR3 spans 12 residues. CDR3 sequence reads: CASSQEEETQYF. The CDR3 DNA follows: TGTGCCAGCTCGCAAGAGGAAGAGACCCAGTACTTC.

The chain couples TRBV11-3 to TRBJ2-1; 8 positions match TRBD2. Germline V CDR1 and CDR2: SGHNT, YENEEA. Trimming took 5 bases from V and 8 from J; bases not matched to a gene: 8. The CDR3 covers 14 residues. This CDR3 reads CASSGPGGGHEQFF. CDR3 in DNA: TGTGCCAGCAGCGGCCCGGGGGGGGGCCATGAGCAGTTCTTC.